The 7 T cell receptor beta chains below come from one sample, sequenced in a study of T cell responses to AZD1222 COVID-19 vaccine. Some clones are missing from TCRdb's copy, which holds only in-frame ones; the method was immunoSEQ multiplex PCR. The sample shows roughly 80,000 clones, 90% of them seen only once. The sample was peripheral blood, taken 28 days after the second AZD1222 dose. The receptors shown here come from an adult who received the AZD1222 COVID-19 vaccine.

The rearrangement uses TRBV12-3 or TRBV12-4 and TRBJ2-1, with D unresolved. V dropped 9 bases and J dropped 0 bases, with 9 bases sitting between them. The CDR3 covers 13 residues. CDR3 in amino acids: CARRFSSYNEQFF. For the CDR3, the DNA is TGTGCCAGACGGTTTAGCTCCTACAATGAGCAGTTCTTC.

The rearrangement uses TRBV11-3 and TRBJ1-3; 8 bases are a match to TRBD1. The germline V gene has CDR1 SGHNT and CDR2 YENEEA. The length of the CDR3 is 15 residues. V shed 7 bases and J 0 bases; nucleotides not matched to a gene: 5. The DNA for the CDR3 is TGTGCCAGCACCCAGGGGGCCCTCTCTGGAAACACCATATATTTT. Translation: CASTQGALSGNTIYF. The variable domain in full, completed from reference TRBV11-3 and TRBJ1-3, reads EAGVVQSPRYKIIEKKQPVAFWCNPISGHNTLYWYLQNLGQGPELLIRYENEEAVDDSQLPKDRFSAERLKGVDSTLKIQPAELGDSAVYLCASTQGALSGNTIYFGEGSWLTVV.

The CDR3 DNA reads TGTGCCAGCAGTATCCTTGGGGTGGAACCCCAGCATTTT. The encoded protein is CASSILGVEPQHF. V and J are TRBV2 and TRBJ1-5; D remains unclear. The V and J ends lost 5 bases and 10 bases respectively, with 15 bases between them. Germline V gives CDR1 SNHLY, CDR2 FYNNEI. This CDR3 has 13 amino acids.

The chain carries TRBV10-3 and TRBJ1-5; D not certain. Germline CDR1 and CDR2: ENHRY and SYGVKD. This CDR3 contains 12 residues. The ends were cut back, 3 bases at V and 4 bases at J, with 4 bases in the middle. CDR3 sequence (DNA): TGTGCCATCAGTGAATATAATCAGCCCCAGCATTTT. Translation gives CAISEYNQPQHF.

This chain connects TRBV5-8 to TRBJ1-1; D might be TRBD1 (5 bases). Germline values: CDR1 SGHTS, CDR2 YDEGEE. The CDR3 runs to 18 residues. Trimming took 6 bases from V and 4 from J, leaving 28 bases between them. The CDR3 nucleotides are TGTGCCAGCACCTACCCGGGGGTGGTCAGGTGGGTCGGCACTGAAGCTTTCTTT. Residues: CASTYPGVVRWVGTEAFF.

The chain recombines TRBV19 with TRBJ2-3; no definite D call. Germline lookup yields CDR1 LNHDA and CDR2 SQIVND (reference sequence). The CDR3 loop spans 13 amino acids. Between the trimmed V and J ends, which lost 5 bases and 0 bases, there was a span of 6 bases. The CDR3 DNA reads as TGTGCCAGTAGTTGGCCTAGCACAGATACGCAGTATTTT. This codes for CASSWPSTDTQYF.

DNA of the CDR3: TGTGCCAGTACTACAGGGGGCAATCAGCCCCAGCATTTT. This encodes CASTTGGNQPQHF. The J gene is TRBJ1-5, the V gene TRBV19, with 7 nucleotides matching TRBD1. V lost 7 bases, J lost 2 bases, and 2 bases stayed unmatched. Germline loops: CDR1 LNHDA, CDR2 SQIVND (reference sequence). The CDR3 is 13 residues long.